The 4 T cell receptor beta chains given below trace back to one sample, sequenced in a study of blood T cell repertoires in COVID-19. Here immunoSEQ multiplex PCR was the method, and the copy in TCRdb shows in-frame clones only, minus some. In the table there are around 72,000 clones, roughly 88% of which are singletons. Sequenced input: peripheral blood. The receptors were gathered from a man in his forties or fifties with acute or convalescent COVID-19.

This rearrangement joins TRBV5-1 to TRBJ2-7, with TRBD2 as a possible D gene (5 bases). The CDR3 length is 13 residues. V lost 4 bases and J 3 bases, leaving 11 bases between the germline ends. From germline, CDR1 is SGHRS and CDR2 YFSETQ. As DNA, the CDR3 is TGCGCCAGCAGCCCCCGGGATAGCTACGAGCAGTACTTC. Amino acid sequence: CASSPRDSYEQYF.

The chain is built from TRBV7-8 and TRBJ2-7; possible D gene TRBD1, 5 bases. This CDR3 comprises 16 residues. Germline loops: CDR1 SGHVS, CDR2 FQNEAQ. The V gene lost 1 base and the J gene lost 4 bases, with 17 bases spanning the gap. CDR3 nucleotide sequence: TGTGCCAGCAGCTTAGGTAGGGGTGGTTCAGTGTACGAGCAGTACTTC. Protein sequence: CASSLGRGGSVYEQYF.

The chain links TRBV20-1 to TRBJ1-4; D might be TRBD1 (6 bases). V gave up 8 bases and J gave up 8 bases, with 12 bases separating them. This CDR3 comprises 11 residues. Germline V gene data show CDR1 as DFQATT and CDR2 as SNEGSKA (reference sequence). The CDR3 loop is CSYKTGEKLFF. The CDR3 nucleotides are TGCAGTTACAAAACAGGGGAAAAACTGTTTTTT.

This chain joins TRBV24-1 and TRBJ2-2; D may be TRBD1 (5 bases). Trimming took off 3 bases at V and 5 bases at J, with 9 bases between the two ends. Per germline, CDR1 KGHDR and CDR2 SFDVKD. CDR3 length: 14 residues. The CDR3 region is CATSDLQGTGELFF. In DNA, the CDR3 is TGTGCCACCAGTGATCTGCAGGGTACCGGGGAGCTGTTTTTT.